This TCR beta chain derives from a study of breast tumors, draining lymph nodes, adjacent tissues. Axillary draining lymph nodes of breast cancer patients supplied the node samples. V dropped 5 bases and J dropped 8 bases, with 24 bases sitting between them. The CDR3 contains 16 residues. The germline V gene has CDR1 MNHEY and CDR2 SVGEGT. TCRdb analysed the multiplex PCR reads with MiXCR anew, one entry per CDR3 protein. The table records under 250,000 distinct CDR3 sequences, roughly 32% of them present only once. Sequencing was performed on axillary lymph node tissue. The TCR comes from a female donor with breast cancer. Some clones in this sample may be carry-over from other donors' samples. This chain joins TRBV6-2 or TRBV6-3 and TRBJ1-2, with D possibly matching TRBD1 (5 bases). The CDR3 coding sequence is TGTGCCAGCAGTCCCGGGACTTCAACCGTAAAGGGCGGCTACACCTTC. It translates to CASSPGTSTVKGGYTF.